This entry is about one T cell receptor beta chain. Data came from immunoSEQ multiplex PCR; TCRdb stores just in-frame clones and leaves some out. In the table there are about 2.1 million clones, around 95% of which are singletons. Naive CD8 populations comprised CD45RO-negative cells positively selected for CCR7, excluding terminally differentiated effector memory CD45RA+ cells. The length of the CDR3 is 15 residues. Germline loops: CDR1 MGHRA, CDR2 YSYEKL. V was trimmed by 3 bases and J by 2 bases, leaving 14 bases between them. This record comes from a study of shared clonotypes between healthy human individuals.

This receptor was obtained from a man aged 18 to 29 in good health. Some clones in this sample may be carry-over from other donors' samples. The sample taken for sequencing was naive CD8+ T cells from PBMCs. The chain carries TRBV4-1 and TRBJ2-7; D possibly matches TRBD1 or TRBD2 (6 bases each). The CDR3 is CASSQNPGAPYEQYF. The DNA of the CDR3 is TGCGCCAGCAGCCAGAACCCGGGGGCCCCCTACGAGCAGTACTTC.